These T cell receptor beta chains were read from a single sample in a study of cytomegalovirus exposure and HLA in healthy donors. Only in-frame clones appear in the TCRdb table, and some are missing; sequencing was by immunoSEQ multiplex PCR. The sample carries 45,000 to 65,000 clones, approximately 90% recorded once. Sequenced material: PBMCs. These TCRs come from a man aged 18 to 29 in good health and CMV-seronegative. CDR3s include the opening cysteine and the closing phenylalanine or tryptophan. A D gene is named only where the DNA matches it firmly. A clone size is listed for some rows: how often the clone was seen (once, few, many), or a class if it is expanded.

d_call	j_call	clone_size	v_call	cdr3_nt	cdr3_aa
TRBD2	TRBJ2-5	-	TRBV2	TGTGCCAGCAGTGACCCAAATATACTAGCGGGGGCTGGGGAGACCCAGTACTTC	CASSDPNILAGAGETQYF
TRBD2	TRBJ2-1	-	TRBV28	TGTGCCAGCAGTTTAGGACTAGACAATGAGCAGTTCTTC	CASSLGLDNEQFF
-	TRBJ1-3	-	TRBV11-2	TGTGCCAGCAGCCCGGACACTCGCTCTGGAAACACCATATATTTT	CASSPDTRSGNTIYF
TRBD1	TRBJ2-5	-	TRBV5-1	TGCGCCAGCAGCTTGGCCGGGACAGGGGAGACCCAGTACTTC	CASSLAGTGETQYF
-	TRBJ1-1	-	TRBV7-9	TGTGCCAGCAGCTCGACATACAGCAGTCCGAACACTGAAGCTTTCTTT	CASSSTYSSPNTEAFF
TRBD2	TRBJ2-1	-	TRBV28	TGTGCCAGCAGTTCCATCAAAACTAGCGTCAATGAGCAGTTCTTC	CASSSIKTSVNEQFF
TRBD2	TRBJ2-1	once	TRBV11-2	TGTGCCAGCAGCTTAGCTAGCGGGACTTACAATGAGCAGTTCTTC	CASSLASGTYNEQFF
TRBD1	TRBJ2-7	-	TRBV5-4	TGTGCCAGCAGCTTGCAGGACAGGGCGTCAGAGGAGCAGTACTTC	CASSLQDRASEEQYF
TRBD1	TRBJ1-5	-	TRBV19	TGTGCCAGTAACCCAGACAGGGGAGCAGGTCAGCCCCAGCATTTT	CASNPDRGAGQPQHF
TRBD1	TRBJ2-5	-	TRBV18	TGTGCCAGCTCACCAAAGGGACAGCGGGAGACCCAGTACTTC	CASSPKGQRETQYF
-	TRBJ1-5	-	TRBV28	TGTGCCAGCAGTCCATATACAGGCCGTGGGAGCAATCAGCCCCAGCATTTT	CASSPYTGRGSNQPQHF
TRBD1	TRBJ1-2	few	TRBV2	TGTGCCAGCAGTGGACAGGGGTTTGGCTACACCTTC	CASSGQGFGYTF
-	TRBJ2-7	once	TRBV7-9	TGTGCCAGCAGCTTCGGATGGGGCTCCTTACGGGAGCAGTACTTC	CASSFGWGSLREQYF
-	TRBJ2-3	-	TRBV27	TGTGCCAGCAGGGACCAGGGTCAAGATACGCAGTATTTT	CASRDQGQDTQYF
-	TRBJ2-7	-	TRBV6-1	TGTGCCAGCAGTGATTGGGACGGGGGGCCCTACGAGCAGTACTTC	CASSDWDGGPYEQYF
-	TRBJ2-2	-	TRBV10-2	TGCGCCAGCAGTGAGACTGACATCCTCGGGGAGCTGTTTTTT	CASSETDILGELFF
TRBD2	TRBJ2-3	-	TRBV13	TGTGCCAGCAGCTTCGGACTAGCGGGAGGAGCAGATACGCAGTATTTT	CASSFGLAGGADTQYF
-	TRBJ2-1	-	TRBV10-3	TGTGCCATCAGTGAGTCGGAGGGGAGCTCCTACAATGAGCAGTTCTTC	CAISESEGSSYNEQFF
-	TRBJ2-1	once	TRBV9	TGTGCCAGCAGCGTCTCCTTAGCGGCAAGCTCCTACAATGAGCAGTTCTTC	CASSVSLAASSYNEQFF
TRBD2	TRBJ2-1	-	TRBV19	TGTGCCAGTAAGGGACTAGCGGGTGAAGAGCAGTTCTTC	CASKGLAGEEQFF
TRBD1	TRBJ1-2	once	TRBV19	TGTGCCAGTAGTACGCGACAGGGCCAGAACGGCTACACCTTC	CASSTRQGQNGYTF
TRBD1	TRBJ2-1	-	TRBV28	TGTGCCAGCGGATCCTCTCCCGGGACAGGGGACGTCAGAGGTGATGAGCAGTTCTTC	CASGSSPGTGDVRGDEQFF
TRBD2	TRBJ2-2	-	TRBV25-1	TGTGCCAGCAGACCGCCAGCGGGAACCACCGGGGAGCTGTTTTTT	CASRPPAGTTGELFF
-	TRBJ2-3	-	TRBV7-9	TGTGCCAGCAGCCACTGGGACAGTCCGGGGGAAGATACGCAGTATTTT	CASSHWDSPGEDTQYF
TRBD1	TRBJ2-1	-	TRBV11-2	TGTGCCAGCAGCTCGGGGACAGACGATTACAATGAGCAGTTCTTC	CASSSGTDDYNEQFF
-	TRBJ1-1	-	TRBV27	TGTGCCAGCAGTTTTGGAGGAACGAACACTGAAGCTTTCTTT	CASSFGGTNTEAFF
TRBD1	TRBJ2-5	-	TRBV25-1	TGTGCCAGCAGCCTCCCGAAACAGGGGGTACAAGAGACCCAGTACTTC	CASSLPKQGVQETQYF
TRBD1	TRBJ1-4	-	TRBV2	TGTGCCAGCAGACCCCGGGACAGGGGCTGGGGTAATGAAAAACTGTTTTTT	CASRPRDRGWGNEKLFF
TRBD2	TRBJ2-1	-	TRBV27	TGTGCCACCCGAACTAGCGGGAGTCACAATGAGCAGTTCTTC	CATRTSGSHNEQFF
TRBD1	TRBJ1-2	-	TRBV11-2	TGTGCCAGCAATTTGGGGACAGGGCCCTTCTATGGCTACACCTTC	CASNLGTGPFYGYTF
TRBD1	TRBJ1-2	many	TRBV18	TGTGCCAGCTCACCATATCCGGGACAGGGGACAGACTATGGCTACACCTTC	CASSPYPGQGTDYGYTF
-	TRBJ1-1	-	TRBV7-9	TGTGCCAGCAGCTTAGAGCCCCCAGAAGCTTTCTTT	CASSLEPPEAFF
-	TRBJ2-1	-	TRBV30	TGTGCCTGGAGTGTTCGGAGTTTCGGAAATGAGCAGTTCTTC	CAWSVRSFGNEQFF
-	TRBJ1-2	-	TRBV19	TGTGCCAGTAGTATAAGTACCGTTGCCTCCGGGACACGCTACACCTTC	CASSISTVASGTRYTF
-	TRBJ1-2	-	TRBV11-2	TGTGCCAGCAGCTTACAGGGGAACTATGGCTACACCTTC	CASSLQGNYGYTF
-	TRBJ2-3	once	TRBV28	TGTGCCACACGGAGGGGGCGGGGAACGACAGCAGATACGCAGTATTTT	CATRRGRGTTADTQYF
TRBD2	TRBJ2-5	-	TRBV29-1	TGCAGCGTTGAAGAGGATAGCGGGAGGGCCACAGAGACCCAGTACTTC	CSVEEDSGRATETQYF
TRBD2	TRBJ2-6	-	TRBV4-2	TGTGCCAGCAGCCAGCTACCCTTAGGTAGCGGGAGGGACGGGGCCAACGTCCTGACTTTC	CASSQLPLGSGRDGANVLTF
-	TRBJ1-5	few	TRBV6-1	TGTGCCAGCAGTGAAGTGTCGGTAAGCCTAAATCAGCCCCAGCATTTT	CASSEVSVSLNQPQHF
-	TRBJ1-1	-	TRBV6-5	TGTGCCAGCAGTTCCCCGCCGGAGACTGAAGCTTTCTTT	CASSSPPETEAFF
TRBD2	TRBJ2-7	-	TRBV2	TGTGCCAGCATGTTATTGAGCGGGAGTGCGGACGAGCAGTACTTC	CASMLLSGSADEQYF
-	TRBJ2-5	-	TRBV28	TGTGCCAGCAGTTCCGGCCAGGGTCGGGAGACCCAGTACTTC	CASSSGQGRETQYF
-	TRBJ1-2	-	TRBV28	TGTGCCAGCAGTTCAGTCTATGGCTACACCTTC	CASSSVYGYTF
TRBD2	TRBJ2-3	-	TRBV19	TGTGCCAGTCAAATCTCAGCGGGAGTGGTTGCAGATACGCAGTATTTT	CASQISAGVVADTQYF
-	TRBJ2-3	-	TRBV2	TGTGCCACGAGGGCAAGAGCCACAGATACGCAGTATTTT	CATRARATDTQYF
-	TRBJ2-7	-	TRBV28	TGTGCCAGCAGTTTAATGGTTGCGGGCTCAAACTCCTACGAGCAGTACTTC	CASSLMVAGSNSYEQYF
-	TRBJ2-7	-	TRBV19	TGTGCCAGTAGCTCCGCGCCGGGGTACGAGCAGTACTTC	CASSSAPGYEQYF
-	TRBJ1-5	-	TRBV27	TGTGCCAGCAGTTTTACAGGGTTCAATCAGCCCCAGCATTTT	CASSFTGFNQPQHF
-	TRBJ2-2	-	TRBV5-5	TGTGCCAGCAGCTCCAGGGTGGGCACCGGGGAGCTGTTTTTT	CASSSRVGTGELFF
-	TRBJ2-7	-	TRBV28	TGTGCCAGCAGTCCCGCCGGGACACCCACCTACGAGCAGTACTTC	CASSPAGTPTYEQYF
TRBD1	TRBJ1-2	-	TRBV5-6	TGTGCCAGCAGCTTGGGACAGGGAAACTATGGCTACACCTTC	CASSLGQGNYGYTF
TRBD2	TRBJ2-2	once	TRBV28	TGTGCCAGCAGTTGGACTAGCGGACCCACCGGGGAGCTGTTTTTT	CASSWTSGPTGELFF
TRBD2	TRBJ2-1	-	TRBV5-1	TGCGCCAGCAGCCGCCCTGAGGAGCAAGCGGGAGGAAACAATGAGCAGTTCTTC	CASSRPEEQAGGNNEQFF
TRBD1	TRBJ2-7	-	TRBV19	TGTGCCAGCCAGGCCGGGACAGGGGTCTACGAGCAGTACTTC	CASQAGTGVYEQYF
-	TRBJ2-7	-	TRBV25-1	TGTGCCAGCAGTGGTAAGCTGGGGAGGTACTCCGGCGAGCAGTACTTC	CASSGKLGRYSGEQYF